This entry describes one T cell receptor (beta chain). The CDR3 is made up of 15 amino acids. From germline, CDR1 is LNHNV and CDR2 YYDKDF (reference sequence). The germline V and J ends were trimmed by 0 bases and 6 bases, with 15 bases remaining between them. This sample was included in a study of OX40 agonist ivuxolimab in advanced cancers. TCRdb keeps only in-frame clones here, not all; method: immunoSEQ multiplex PCR. The sample has approximately 49,000 clones; about 81% are singletons. This receptor was obtained from an adult with an advanced solid tumor such as melanoma, head and neck, liver or kidney cancer. This sample comprised CD4+ or CD8+ T cells sorted from blood, obtained in a trial of the OX40 agonist ivuxolimab. This chain joins TRBV15 and TRBJ2-7; no reliable D call. CDR3 sequence (DNA): TGTGCCACCAGCAGAGATCGTGGGATCCCCCGCGAGCAGTACTTC. It codes for CATSRDRGIPREQYF.